The next 16 T cell receptor beta chains were all read from a single sample in a study of CD8 T cells in ankylosing spondylitis. TCRdb used MiXCR to reprocess the 5' RACE reads, holding one entry per CDR3 protein. The data hold around 300,000 distinct CDR3 sequences, with approximately 15% observed a single time. Sequencing used blood, either unsorted or a sorted T cell fraction (not recorded which). These receptors all stem from a male donor with ankylosing spondylitis or in good health (not recorded which).

This clonotype was seen a few times. The chain uses TRBV19 and TRBJ1-1; D not certain. This CDR3 comprises 15 residues. In germline, CDR1 is LNHDA, CDR2 SQIVND (reference sequence). V gave up 4 bases and J gave up 3 bases, with 15 bases separating them. CDR3 protein: CASSNPLMGHTEAFF. CDR3 nucleotides: TGTGCCAGTAGTAACCCCCTCATGGGTCACACTGAAGCTTTCTTT.

This chain joins TRBV29-1 and TRBJ2-7, with 9 bases fitting TRBD2. With 5 bases clipped from V and 1 base from J, the junction kept 9 bases outside the gene matches. Germline CDR1 is SQVTM and CDR2 is ANQGSEA. The CDR3 contains 15 residues. The CDR3 DNA reads as TGCAGCGTTAAAAGTTTAGCGGGAGAATCCTACGAGCAGTACTTC. This codes for CSVKSLAGESYEQYF.

J is TRBJ2-3 and V is TRBV11-2, with 7 bases that match TRBD2. Germline lookup yields CDR1 SGHAT and CDR2 FQNNGV. Unmatched junction bases numbered 6, after V lost 0 bases and J lost 3 bases. The CDR3 consists of 16 residues. This CDR3 is CASSLDGASGTDTQYF. The CDR3 nucleotides are TGTGCCAGCAGCTTAGATGGGGCTAGCGGAACAGATACGCAGTATTTT. Using reference TRBV11-2 and TRBJ2-3 for the parts outside the CDR3, the full variable domain is EAGVAQSPRYKIIEKRQSVAFWCNPISGHATLYWYQQILGQGPKLLIQFQNNGVVDDSQLPKDRFSAERLKGVDSTLKIQPAKLEDSAVYLCASSLDGASGTDTQYFGPGTRLTVL.

This clonotype was seen repeatedly, ten times or more. The rearrangement links TRBV4-1 to TRBJ1-5, with unresolved D. In germline, CDR1 is MGHRA, CDR2 YSYEKL. CDR3 length: 14 amino acids. The V end lost 0 bases, the J end lost 3 bases, and 6 bases lay between the germline ends. The DNA of the CDR3 is TGCGCCAGCAGCCAAGATGACAACAATCAGCCCCAGCATTTT. It is translated as CASSQDDNNQPQHF.

This clonotype was counted a few times. The chain joins TRBV7-2 to TRBJ2-3, with TRBD2 matching 8 bases. The J segment lost 8 bases and the V segment lost 7 bases, leaving 14 bases of the junction unmatched. The germline gives CDR1 SGHTA, CDR2 FQGNSA. This CDR3 is built from 15 residues. The CDR3 region is CASTRSGTGMVTQYF. In nucleotides, the CDR3 is TGTGCCAGCACCCGTAGCGGGACGGGGATGGTTACGCAGTATTTT.

The rearrangement links TRBV2 to TRBJ1-2; the D gene is possibly TRBD1 (6 bases). With 6 bases removed from V and 0 bases from J, the gap between germline ends came to 14 bases. Germline V gives CDR1 SNHLY, CDR2 FYNNEI. The CDR3 totals 15 residues. The CDR3 DNA sequence: TGTGCCAGCAGCCTTATGACAGGATCTAACTATGGCTACACCTTC. Amino acids: CASSLMTGSNYGYTF.

The table lists this clonotype with a few counts. This sequence joins TRBV12-3 or TRBV12-4 and TRBJ2-6; D remains ambiguous. V was shortened by 8 bases and J by 4 bases, with 9 bases between the two germline ends. The CDR3 totals 13 residues. Here the CDR3 reads CASGSAGANVLTF. The CDR3 DNA reads as TGTGCCAGCGGCTCGGCGGGGGCCAACGTCCTGACTTTC.

There are a few counts of this clonotype. V gene TRBV12-3 or TRBV12-4 combines with J gene TRBJ2-2, with D tentatively TRBD2 (5 bases). The V end lost 8 bases, the J end lost 1 base, and 11 bases lay between the germline ends. This CDR3 region has 14 residues. CDR3 in amino acids: CASLGAGNTGELFF. CDR3 DNA: TGTGCCAGCCTGGGTGCGGGGAACACCGGGGAGCTGTTTTTT.

The chain is built from TRBV20-1 and TRBJ2-3; 10 nucleotides align to TRBD2. Germline V lookup: CDR1 DFQATT, CDR2 SNEGSKA (reference sequence). V lost 0 bases to trimming and J lost 5 bases; unmatched junction nucleotides: 8. The CDR3 covers 16 residues. DNA of the CDR3: TGCAGTGCTAGAGATCCGCTAGCGGGAGTAGTAGATACGCAGTATTTT. This sequence encodes CSARDPLAGVVDTQYF.

The V gene is TRBV29-1, the J gene TRBJ1-1, with a tentative D call TRBD1 (6 bases). The CDR3 spans 14 residues. The V end was cut by 6 bases, the J end by 3 bases, with 17 bases between. CDR1 and CDR2 from the germline V gene are SQVTM and ANQGSEA. CDR3 residues: CSVGVARGYTEAFF. CDR3 nucleotides: TGCAGCGTGGGGGTGGCCAGGGGATACACTGAAGCTTTCTTT.

This chain connects TRBV5-1 to TRBJ1-1, with unresolved D. The CDR3 extends over 14 amino acids. CDR1 is SGHRS, CDR2 YFSETQ, per germline. V was shortened by 2 bases and J by 0 bases, with 8 bases between the two germline ends. The CDR3 is CASSLDVVNTEAFF. As DNA, the CDR3 is TGCGCCAGCAGCTTAGACGTTGTGAACACTGAAGCTTTCTTT.

This clonotype came up once. The chain combines TRBV20-1 with TRBJ2-7; no reliable D call. Trimming pared 0 bases from V and 7 bases from J, leaving 19 bases between. The CDR3 length is 15 residues. Germline loops: CDR1 DFQATT, CDR2 SNEGSKA (reference sequence). CDR3 in DNA: TGCAGTGCTAGAGATTCCAGTGCCAACGCAAGAGAGCAGTACTTC. Protein product: CSARDSSANAREQYF.

The chain has TRBV27 and TRBJ2-6, with D perhaps TRBD1 or TRBD2 (6 bases each). This CDR3 region has 16 residues. Germline lookup yields CDR1 MNHEY and CDR2 SMNVEV (reference sequence). V lost 7 bases and J lost 4, with 17 bases in between. The DNA for the CDR3 is TGTGCCAGCACTCGTACCCAGGGGAGGGGGGCCAACGTCCTGACTTTC. Its translation: CASTRTQGRGANVLTF.

This clonotype was observed many times. The V call is TRBV5-1, the J call TRBJ2-1; D is perhaps TRBD1 (5 bases). The V gene lost 0 bases and the J gene lost 0 bases, with 10 bases spanning the gap. Germline CDR1 SGHRS, CDR2 YFSETQ. This CDR3 spans 16 amino acids. The CDR3 nucleotides are TGCGCCAGCAGCTTGGCAGGGCAGAGCTCCTACAATGAGCAGTTCTTC. The encoded protein is CASSLAGQSSYNEQFF.

This clonotype was seen a few times. The chain is built from TRBV27 and TRBJ1-6; no reliable D call. Germline CDR1 and CDR2: MNHEY and SMNVEV (reference sequence). V was shortened by 4 bases and J by 6 bases, with 13 bases between the two germline ends. CDR3 length equals 15 residues. CDR3 bases: TGTGCCAGCAGTTCGCACAGAGCTTCTAATTCACCCCTCCACTTT. This gives the protein CASSSHRASNSPLHF.

This clonotype was detected ten times or more. This chain joins TRBV29-1 and TRBJ2-5, with 12 nucleotides matching TRBD1. Germline V gives CDR1 SQVTM, CDR2 ANQGSEA. Trimming cost V 6 bases and J 6 bases; bases outside gene matches: 2. This CDR3 region has 12 residues. The chain's CDR3 is CSVGTGGQTQYF. For the CDR3, the DNA is TGCAGCGTCGGGACAGGGGGCCAGACCCAGTACTTC.